What follows are 10 T cell receptor beta chains derived from one specimen sequenced in a study of metastatic and nonmetastatic thyroid tumors. TCRdb re-analyzed the PCR reads through MiXCR. Of roughly 30,000 clones detected, approximately 11% appear once; the ten largest clones hold about 16%. Ahead of thyroid surgery, no patient had received treatment of any kind. The source material was blood. Receptors originate from a female donor with papillary thyroid cancer or a benign thyroid nodule (not recorded which). Some clones in this sample may be carry-over from other donors' samples.

This clone came up many times. The chain couples TRBV2 to TRBJ2-1; 11 positions agree with TRBD2. CDR1 is SNHLY and CDR2 is FYNNEI in the germline V gene. J was trimmed by 8 bases and V by 2 bases; bases with no gene match: 5. This CDR3 spans 15 amino acids. The CDR3 nucleotides are TGTGCCAGCAGTGAATCACTAGCGGGAGTTTATGAGCAGTTCTTC. This translates into CASSESLAGVYEQFF. The full variable domain, rest sourced from reference TRBV2 and TRBJ2-1, is EPEVTQTPSHQVTQMGQEVILRCVPISNHLYFYWYRQILGQKVEFLVSFYNNEISEKSEIFDDQFSVERPDGSNFTLKIRSTKLEDSAMYFCASSESLAGVYEQFFGPGTRLTVL.

In this sample, this clone turned up many times. The chain has TRBV5-1 and TRBJ2-5, with 7 nucleotides matching TRBD1. Germline values: CDR1 SGHRS, CDR2 YFSETQ. Unmatched junction bases numbered 12, after V lost 5 bases and J lost 5 bases. The CDR3 loop spans 15 amino acids. CDR3 in amino acids: CASRPPSTGRETQYF. CDR3 coding DNA: TGCGCCAGCAGACCTCCTTCGACAGGGCGGGAGACCCAGTACTTC.

This clone appeared many times. V usage is TRBV6-1 and J usage is TRBJ2-1; D is unclear. This CDR3 contains 11 residues. With 8 bases removed from V and 4 bases from J, the gap between germline ends came to 6 bases. Germline assignment: CDR1 MNHNS and CDR2 SASEGT. The CDR3 here is CASWYYNEQFF. CDR3 DNA: TGTGCCAGCTGGTATTACAATGAGCAGTTCTTC.

In its sample, this clone was seen many times. V gene TRBV7-2 combines with J gene TRBJ2-5, with 7 bases matching TRBD2. The CDR3 loop spans 13 amino acids. Trimming at V came to 5 bases and at J to 2 bases, leaving 2 bases not matched to a gene. The germline V gene encodes CDR1 SGHTA and CDR2 FQGNSA. Here the CDR3 reads CASSAGLQETQYF. The CDR3 DNA follows: TGTGCCAGCAGCGCGGGACTACAAGAGACCCAGTACTTC.

Within the sample, this clone is medium-sized. This chain joins TRBV30 and TRBJ1-2, with a possible D match to TRBD1 (5 bases). The CDR3 runs to 12 residues. Germline V CDR1 and CDR2: GTSNPN, SVGIG (reference sequence). The V end was cut by 1 base, the J end by 6 bases, with 9 bases between. CDR3 sequence: CAWSAQGDGYTF. In DNA, the CDR3 is TGTGCCTGGAGTGCCCAGGGTGATGGCTACACCTTC.

Many counts were recorded for this clone. The rearrangement uses TRBV3-1 and TRBJ2-3; D perhaps matches TRBD1 (6 bases). This CDR3 has 15 amino acids. Per germline, CDR1 LGHDT and CDR2 YNNKEL (reference sequence). Trimming took 1 base from V and 8 from J, leaving 16 bases between them. As DNA, the CDR3 is TGTGCCAGCAGCCAAGGTTACGGCCCCAGGGGTACGCAGTATTTT. Protein product: CASSQGYGPRGTQYF.

This clone appeared many times. CDR3 protein: CATSDGAVGQGNTEAFF. CDR3 nucleotide sequence: TGTGCCACCAGTGATGGCGCCGTAGGTCAGGGGAACACTGAAGCTTTCTTT. The V gene is TRBV24-1, the J gene TRBJ1-1; perhaps TRBD1 as D (5 bases). Germline V gene sequence: CDR1 KGHDR, CDR2 SFDVKD. V was shortened by 3 bases and J by 1 base, with 17 bases between the two germline ends. The length of the CDR3 is 17 residues.

By share, this clone counts as medium-sized. The CDR3 DNA is TGTGCCAGCAGTCGCCAGACAGGGGACTATGGCTACACCTTC. This sequence encodes CASSRQTGDYGYTF. The rearrangement uses TRBV6-1 and TRBJ1-2; 8 nucleotides agree with TRBD1. This CDR3 has 14 amino acids. Losses at the gene ends were 5 bases for V and 3 bases for J; bases not matched to a gene: 5. The germline V gene encodes CDR1 MNHNS and CDR2 SASEGT.

CDR3 DNA sequence: TGTGCCAGCAGTCCGACAGGGGCCGAGCAGTACTTC. Amino acids: CASSPTGAEQYF. The rearrangement uses TRBV12-3 or TRBV12-4 and TRBJ2-7; the match to TRBD1 covers 8 bases. This CDR3 contains 12 residues. Trimming cost V 5 bases and J 6 bases; bases outside gene matches: 3.

This clone was seen many times. The rearrangement links TRBV6-6 to TRBJ1-2; the D is unclear. The CDR3 spans 13 residues. Looked up from germline, CDR1 is MNHNY and CDR2 is SVGAGI (reference sequence). Trimming left V 3 bases short and J 3 bases short, with 8 bases between. CDR3 residues: CASSYPGYYGYTF. CDR3 coding DNA: TGTGCCAGCAGTTATCCGGGGTACTATGGCTACACCTTC.